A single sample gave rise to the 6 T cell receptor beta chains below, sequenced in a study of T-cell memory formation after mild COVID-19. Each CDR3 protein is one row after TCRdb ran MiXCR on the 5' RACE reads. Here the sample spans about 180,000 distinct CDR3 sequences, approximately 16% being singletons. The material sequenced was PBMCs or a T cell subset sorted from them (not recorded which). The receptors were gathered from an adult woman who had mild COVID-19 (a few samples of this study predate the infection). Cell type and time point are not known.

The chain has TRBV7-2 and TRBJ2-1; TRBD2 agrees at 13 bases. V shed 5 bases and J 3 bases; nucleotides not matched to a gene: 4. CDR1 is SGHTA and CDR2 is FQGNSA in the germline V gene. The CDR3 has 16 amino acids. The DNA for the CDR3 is TGTGCCAGCAGCCTTGGGACTAGCGGGGACTACAATGAGCAGTTCTTC. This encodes CASSLGTSGDYNEQFF. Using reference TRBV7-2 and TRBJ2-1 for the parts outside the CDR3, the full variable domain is GAGVSQSPSNKVTEKGKDVELRCDPISGHTALYWYRQSLGQGLEFLIYFQGNSAPDKSGLPSDRFSAERTGGSVSTLTIQRTQQEDSAVYLCASSLGTSGDYNEQFFGPGTRLTVL.

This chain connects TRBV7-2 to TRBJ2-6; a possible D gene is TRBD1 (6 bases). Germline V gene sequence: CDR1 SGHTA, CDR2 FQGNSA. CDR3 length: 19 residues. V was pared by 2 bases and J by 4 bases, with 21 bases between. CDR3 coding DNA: TGTGCCAGCAGCTTAATGGGGATGACAGGTCGCTCCGGGGCCAACGTCCTGACTTTC. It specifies CASSLMGMTGRSGANVLTF.

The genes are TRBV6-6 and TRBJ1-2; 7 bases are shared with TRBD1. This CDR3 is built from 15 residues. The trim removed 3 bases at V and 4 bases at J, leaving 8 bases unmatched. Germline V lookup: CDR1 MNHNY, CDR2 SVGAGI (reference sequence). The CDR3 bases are TGTGCCAGCAGTTATCGACAGGGTTTGGGCTATGGCTACACCTTC. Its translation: CASSYRQGLGYGYTF.

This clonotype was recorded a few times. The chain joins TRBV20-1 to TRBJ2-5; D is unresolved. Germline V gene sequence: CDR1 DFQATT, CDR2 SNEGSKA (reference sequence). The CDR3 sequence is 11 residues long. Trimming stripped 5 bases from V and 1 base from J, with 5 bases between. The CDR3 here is CSAHSQETQYF. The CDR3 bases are TGCAGTGCTCACTCCCAAGAGACCCAGTACTTC.

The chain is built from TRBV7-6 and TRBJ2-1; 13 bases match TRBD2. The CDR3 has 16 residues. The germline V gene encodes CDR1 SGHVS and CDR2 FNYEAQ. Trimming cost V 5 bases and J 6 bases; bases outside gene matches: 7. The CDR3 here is CASSPPGTSGINEQFF. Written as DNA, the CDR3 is TGTGCCAGCAGCCCCCCGGGGACTAGCGGGATCAATGAGCAGTTCTTC.

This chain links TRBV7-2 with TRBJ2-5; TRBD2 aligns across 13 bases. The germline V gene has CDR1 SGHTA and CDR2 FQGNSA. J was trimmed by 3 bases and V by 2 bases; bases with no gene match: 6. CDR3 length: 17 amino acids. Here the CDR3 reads CASSLRGGLAGKETQYF. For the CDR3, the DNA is TGTGCCAGCAGCTTACGAGGGGGACTAGCGGGAAAAGAGACCCAGTACTTC.